This record looks at one TCR beta chain sequence and its context. The data were taken from a study of tissue T cells after allogeneic stem cell transplantation. Study-level background: Patients with graft-versus-host disease had grafts: several unmodified, three CD34-selected and T-cell-depleted.

The data were produced by immunoSEQ multiplex PCR, yet TCRdb's version contains in-frame clones alone and is incomplete. The repertoire holds 26,000 or so clones, more than 80% seen once, with 2% to 2.5% in the top ten. This CDR3 comprises 16 residues. Germline CDR1 reads MDHEN; CDR2 reads SYDVKM. V gave up 7 bases and J gave up 4 bases; unmatched junction bases: 11. The chain recombines TRBV28 with TRBJ1-5; 9 bases agree with TRBD1. The TCR originated in a male donor at least 60 years old who later had graft-versus-host disease after an allogeneic stem cell transplant. The material was blood, obtained before transplantation. CDR3 bases: TGTGCCAGCAAGGGTAGGACAGGGGAAATTAATCAGCCCCAGCATTTT. Translation: CASKGRTGEINQPQHF.